The TCR beta chain under discussion was sequenced for a study of Tregs in tolerant kidney transplant recipients. Study-wide results and limits: Expanding Tregs on activated donor B cells appeared to best identify donor-specific TCRbeta clones.

This clone was recorded once. The antigen is unknown. The CDR3 consists of 14 residues. V dropped 4 bases and J dropped 2 bases, with 12 bases sitting between them. Looked up from germline, CDR1 is SGHRS and CDR2 is YFSETQ. The assay was immunoSEQ multiplex PCR, and TCRdb's table has in-frame clones only and misses some. The sample yields about 44,000 clones, around 95% seen once. The sequenced material came from Tregs from blood cultured with allogeneic cells. The chain recombines TRBV5-1 with TRBJ2-5; tentatively, D is TRBD1 (5 bases). The receptor's source is a human donor in good health. CDR3 coding DNA: TGCGCCAGCAGCAGAATCACAGGTCAAGAGACCCAGTACTTC. This encodes CASSRITGQETQYF.